The clone carrying this T cell receptor beta chain was picked up many times. The V gene's germline CDR1 is MDHEN and CDR2 SYDVKM. The CDR3 runs to 15 residues. The V and J ends lost 6 bases and 4 bases, in that order; junction bases with no gene match: 8. This entry comes from a study of T cells in Graves' hyperthyroidism and ophthalmopathy. RNA transcripts were the template for amplifying TCR beta CDR3 regions. The study used the HTBI primer set for a first-round RT-PCR of the TCR CDR3. TCRdb fed the multiplex PCR reads into MiXCR, producing one record per CDR3 protein. The data contain hundreds of thousands of distinct CDR3 sequences, 15% to 18% of them seen just once; the ten biggest clones take up about 14%.

The V call is TRBV28, the J call TRBJ2-7; 11 bases fit TRBD1. The clonotype was recovered from a woman aged 18 to 35 with Graves' hyperthyroidism. Sequencing was performed on blood. CDR3 region: CASRNAGTGGYEQYF. The DNA of the CDR3 is TGTGCCAGCAGGAATGCCGGGACAGGGGGGTACGAGCAGTACTTC. Together with reference TRBV28 and TRBJ2-7, the CDR3 gives the full variable domain: DVKVTQSSRYLVKRTGEKVFLECVQDMDHENMFWYRQDPGLGLRLIYFSYDVKMKEKGDIPEGYSVSREKKERFSLILESASTNQTSMYLCASRNAGTGGYEQYFGPGTRLTVT.